Listed below are T cell receptor beta chains from one sample, sequenced in a study of shared clonotypes between healthy human individuals. Method: immunoSEQ multiplex PCR; TCRdb's copy keeps in-frame clones and lacks some. The top ten clones hold 0.85% to 1.2% of a sample with just over 2,000,000 clones, about 95% of them seen once. Material for sequencing was naive CD8+ T cells sorted from blood. The receptors were gathered from a man aged 18 to 30 in good health. Each CDR3 is given with its conserved first and last residue. The D gene is left open where the match is weak. Size is omitted from some rows. Given values are once, few, many or a class for expanded clones.

clone_size: -; j_call: TRBJ1-1; v_call: TRBV10-3; d_call: -; cdr3_nt: TGTGCCATCAGTTCAGAGGCGGGACAGAACACTGAAGCTTTCTTT; cdr3_aa: CAISSEAGQNTEAFF
clone_size: -; j_call: TRBJ2-1; v_call: TRBV4-3; d_call: TRBD2; cdr3_nt: TGCGCCAGCAGCCCCCTAGCGGTATCCTACAATGAGCAGTTCTTC; cdr3_aa: CASSPLAVSYNEQFF
clone_size: -; j_call: TRBJ2-1; v_call: TRBV2; d_call: TRBD1; cdr3_nt: TGTGCCAGCAGTGAATTATTCGGGACAGGGTTGGGGCACAATGAGCAGTTCTTC; cdr3_aa: CASSELFGTGLGHNEQFF
clone_size: -; j_call: TRBJ2-1; v_call: TRBV6-5; d_call: -; cdr3_nt: TGTGCCAGCAGTGCACCGGGGACTGAGCAGTTCTTC; cdr3_aa: CASSAPGTEQFF
clone_size: -; j_call: TRBJ1-6; v_call: TRBV6-5; d_call: -; cdr3_nt: TGTGCCAGCAGTTATTCCCAGGGTTCACCCCTCCACTTT; cdr3_aa: CASSYSQGSPLHF
clone_size: -; j_call: TRBJ2-1; v_call: TRBV9; d_call: TRBD2; cdr3_nt: TGTGCCAGCAGCGTAGAGGGACTAGCCCTCGATGAGCAGTTCTTC; cdr3_aa: CASSVEGLALDEQFF
clone_size: -; j_call: TRBJ2-7; v_call: TRBV5-4; d_call: TRBD2; cdr3_nt: TGTGCCAGCAGCTTATCTCCGGGACTAGCGGCCCCTAGCACTCCCTACGAGCAGTACTTC; cdr3_aa: CASSLSPGLAAPSTPYEQYF
clone_size: -; j_call: TRBJ2-3; v_call: TRBV9; d_call: -; cdr3_nt: TGTGCCAGCAGCGGGAGCACAGATACGCAGTATTTT; cdr3_aa: CASSGSTDTQYF
clone_size: -; j_call: TRBJ2-7; v_call: TRBV27; d_call: TRBD2; cdr3_nt: TGTGCCAGCAGTTTCAAGGGACTAGCCGTCTACGAGCAGTACTTC; cdr3_aa: CASSFKGLAVYEQYF
clone_size: once; j_call: TRBJ2-2; v_call: TRBV15; d_call: -; cdr3_nt: TGTGCCACCAGCAGAGATGCAGGGGCCGGGGAGCTGTTTTTT; cdr3_aa: CATSRDAGAGELFF
clone_size: -; j_call: TRBJ2-7; v_call: TRBV5-1; d_call: TRBD1; cdr3_nt: TGCGCCAGCAGTCCCACCGGGACAGGGGCGGAGCAGTACTTC; cdr3_aa: CASSPTGTGAEQYF
clone_size: -; j_call: TRBJ2-2; v_call: TRBV7-9; d_call: TRBD1; cdr3_nt: TGTGCCAGCAGCCCACAGGGGGCCTTCACCGGGGAGCTGTTTTTT; cdr3_aa: CASSPQGAFTGELFF
clone_size: -; j_call: TRBJ2-1; v_call: TRBV29-1; d_call: TRBD1; cdr3_nt: TGCAGCGTTCGGGACAGCTCCTACAATGAGCAGTTCTTC; cdr3_aa: CSVRDSSYNEQFF
clone_size: -; j_call: TRBJ2-5; v_call: TRBV5-4; d_call: TRBD1; cdr3_nt: TGTGCCAGCAGCCAAACAGGGGGCGAAGAGACCCAGTACTTC; cdr3_aa: CASSQTGGEETQYF
clone_size: -; j_call: TRBJ1-3; v_call: TRBV7-9; d_call: TRBD1; cdr3_nt: TGTGCCAGCAGCCAGAGACAGGGCCAGTCTGGAAACACCATATATTTT; cdr3_aa: CASSQRQGQSGNTIYF
clone_size: -; j_call: TRBJ1-2; v_call: TRBV7-8; d_call: -; cdr3_nt: TGTGCCAGCGGTGAACTTAAGGGGATCTATGGCTACACCTTC; cdr3_aa: CASGELKGIYGYTF
clone_size: -; j_call: TRBJ2-7; v_call: TRBV4-3; d_call: -; cdr3_nt: TGCGCCAGCAGCCAAGATCGCCTCGCAGGCTCCTACGAGCAGTACTTC; cdr3_aa: CASSQDRLAGSYEQYF
clone_size: -; j_call: TRBJ2-1; v_call: TRBV11-2; d_call: TRBD2; cdr3_nt: TGTGCCAGCAGGGGAACGGGACTAGCGGAGTACAATGAGCAGTTCTTC; cdr3_aa: CASRGTGLAEYNEQFF
clone_size: -; j_call: TRBJ1-4; v_call: TRBV9; d_call: -; cdr3_nt: TGTGCCAGCAGCGCAGGGACATCAACTAATGAAAAACTGTTTTTT; cdr3_aa: CASSAGTSTNEKLFF
clone_size: -; j_call: TRBJ1-1; v_call: TRBV13; d_call: TRBD1; cdr3_nt: TGTGCCAGCAGCTCCTCTGACATTCAGGGGGGCACTGAAGCTTTCTTT; cdr3_aa: CASSSSDIQGGTEAFF
clone_size: -; j_call: TRBJ2-7; v_call: TRBV5-6; d_call: TRBD1; cdr3_nt: TGTGCCAGCAGCTATGGGACAGCCGGCGAGCAGTACTTC; cdr3_aa: CASSYGTAGEQYF
clone_size: -; j_call: TRBJ1-1; v_call: TRBV30; d_call: -; cdr3_nt: TGTGCCTGGAGCACGGGGGGGGAAGCTTTCTTT; cdr3_aa: CAWSTGGEAFF
clone_size: -; j_call: TRBJ2-7; v_call: TRBV11-2; d_call: -; cdr3_nt: TGTGCCAGCAGCTTAGGCCGGCCGAGCTCCTACGAGCAGTACTTC; cdr3_aa: CASSLGRPSSYEQYF
clone_size: once; j_call: TRBJ1-1; v_call: TRBV5-4; d_call: -; cdr3_nt: TGTGCCAGCAGCTTGGCCAAGGGTGTGAACACTGAAGCTTTCTTT; cdr3_aa: CASSLAKGVNTEAFF
clone_size: -; j_call: TRBJ2-1; v_call: TRBV29-1; d_call: -; cdr3_nt: TGCAGCGTTGAAGGGACACTAGCTTTGAGCTCCTACAATGAGCAGTTCTTC; cdr3_aa: CSVEGTLALSSYNEQFF
clone_size: -; j_call: TRBJ2-7; v_call: TRBV28; d_call: -; cdr3_nt: TGTGCCAGCAGCGACAGTTCGTACGAGCAGTACTTC; cdr3_aa: CASSDSSYEQYF
clone_size: -; j_call: TRBJ1-6; v_call: TRBV27; d_call: -; cdr3_nt: TGTGCCAGCAGTTTATCTGGCGGACCCTATAATTCACCCCTCCACTTT; cdr3_aa: CASSLSGGPYNSPLHF
clone_size: -; j_call: TRBJ2-2; v_call: TRBV7-9; d_call: TRBD1; cdr3_nt: TGTGCCAGCAGCCTCGGGACAGGGACCGGGGAGCTGTTTTTT; cdr3_aa: CASSLGTGTGELFF
clone_size: few; j_call: TRBJ2-3; v_call: TRBV27; d_call: -; cdr3_nt: TGTGCCAGCAGTTTATTAGGAGATACGCAGTATTTT; cdr3_aa: CASSLLGDTQYF
clone_size: -; j_call: TRBJ2-3; v_call: TRBV7-7; d_call: TRBD2; cdr3_nt: TGTGCTAGCAGCCCCGGGACTAGCGGGACAACAGATACGCAGTATTTT; cdr3_aa: CASSPGTSGTTDTQYF
clone_size: -; j_call: TRBJ2-1; v_call: TRBV5-8; d_call: -; cdr3_nt: TGTGCCAGCAGTTTTGTCTCGGGGGATGAGCAGTTCTTC; cdr3_aa: CASSFVSGDEQFF
clone_size: -; j_call: TRBJ2-2; v_call: TRBV2; d_call: -; cdr3_nt: TGTGCCAGCAGCGGTACGGGGGCGGCGAACACCGGGGAGCTGTTTTTT; cdr3_aa: CASSGTGAANTGELFF
clone_size: -; j_call: TRBJ2-1; v_call: TRBV4-2; d_call: TRBD1; cdr3_nt: TGTGCCAGCAGCCAAGAATTGGGGAAGGGGGCCATCTACAATGAGCAGTTCTTC; cdr3_aa: CASSQELGKGAIYNEQFF
clone_size: -; j_call: TRBJ1-1; v_call: TRBV7-2; d_call: TRBD1; cdr3_nt: TGTGCCAGCGCCCCCTCCGAGGACAGGGGCCCTGATGCTTTCTTT; cdr3_aa: CASAPSEDRGPDAFF
clone_size: -; j_call: TRBJ2-7; v_call: TRBV5-1; d_call: TRBD2; cdr3_nt: TGCGCCAGCAGCTTGGGACTAGCGGGAGATGGTTACGAGCAGTACTTC; cdr3_aa: CASSLGLAGDGYEQYF
clone_size: -; j_call: TRBJ2-7; v_call: TRBV6-1; d_call: -; cdr3_nt: TGTGCCAGCAGTGAAGCGGTGGGAGTCGTTTACGAGCAGTACTTC; cdr3_aa: CASSEAVGVVYEQYF
clone_size: -; j_call: TRBJ1-5; v_call: TRBV19; d_call: -; cdr3_nt: TGTGCCAGTAGTACGTGGGCGAGAGATCAGCCCCAGCATTTT; cdr3_aa: CASSTWARDQPQHF
clone_size: -; j_call: TRBJ2-7; v_call: TRBV19; d_call: -; cdr3_nt: TGTGCCAGTAGTTGGACCGGGACGGATCCCTACGAGCAGTACTTC; cdr3_aa: CASSWTGTDPYEQYF
clone_size: -; j_call: TRBJ1-2; v_call: TRBV28; d_call: TRBD1; cdr3_nt: TGTGCCAGCAGTTTCCTGGACGGGACAGGCTATGGCTACACCTTC; cdr3_aa: CASSFLDGTGYGYTF
clone_size: -; j_call: TRBJ2-1; v_call: TRBV7-9; d_call: -; cdr3_nt: TGTGCCAGCAGCTTTATACCTGGAGGCTACAATGAGCAGTTCTTC; cdr3_aa: CASSFIPGGYNEQFF
clone_size: -; j_call: TRBJ2-1; v_call: TRBV11-3; d_call: TRBD2; cdr3_nt: TGTGCCAGCAGCCTAGGTTGGGCTAGCGGTAACAATGAGCAGTTCTTC; cdr3_aa: CASSLGWASGNNEQFF
clone_size: -; j_call: TRBJ2-1; v_call: TRBV27; d_call: TRBD1; cdr3_nt: TGTGCCAGCAGTTATGGGACAGGGGGATACAATGAGCAGTTCTTC; cdr3_aa: CASSYGTGGYNEQFF
clone_size: -; j_call: TRBJ2-3; v_call: TRBV6-5; d_call: -; cdr3_nt: TGTGCCAGCGGAGGAGGGACAGATCATACGCAGTATTTT; cdr3_aa: CASGGGTDHTQYF
clone_size: once; j_call: TRBJ2-7; v_call: TRBV19; d_call: -; cdr3_nt: TGTGCCAGTAGTATTGGGCCCGGCGAAGAGCAGTACTTC; cdr3_aa: CASSIGPGEEQYF
clone_size: -; j_call: TRBJ2-3; v_call: TRBV5-4; d_call: -; cdr3_nt: TGTGCCAGCAGCTTGGCGGGGGGCTACACAGATACGCAGTATTTT; cdr3_aa: CASSLAGGYTDTQYF
clone_size: -; j_call: TRBJ2-1; v_call: TRBV2; d_call: -; cdr3_nt: TGTGCCAGCAGTGCAGGAGCGGGTACTGAGCAGTTCTTC; cdr3_aa: CASSAGAGTEQFF
clone_size: -; j_call: TRBJ2-1; v_call: TRBV19; d_call: -; cdr3_nt: TGTGCCAGTAGTATCAGGACGTTAGCGGAGAGCTCCTACAATGAGCAGTTCTTC; cdr3_aa: CASSIRTLAESSYNEQFF
clone_size: -; j_call: TRBJ1-2; v_call: TRBV7-9; d_call: -; cdr3_nt: TGTGCCAGCAGCTTAGGGCCGAGGCAAGTCTATGGCTACACCTTC; cdr3_aa: CASSLGPRQVYGYTF
clone_size: -; j_call: TRBJ1-1; v_call: TRBV19; d_call: -; cdr3_nt: TGTGCCAGTAGGACTGATCTAGAAAACACTGAAGCTTTCTTT; cdr3_aa: CASRTDLENTEAFF
clone_size: -; j_call: TRBJ1-3; v_call: TRBV21-1; d_call: -; cdr3_nt: TGTGCCAGCAGCAAAGCTGAGGGATCTGGAAACACCATATATTTT; cdr3_aa: CASSKAEGSGNTIYF
clone_size: -; j_call: TRBJ1-2; v_call: TRBV15; d_call: TRBD1; cdr3_nt: TGTGCCACCAGCGCCGAGAGGGGGCTGGGCTATGGCTACACCTTC; cdr3_aa: CATSAERGLGYGYTF
clone_size: -; j_call: TRBJ2-7; v_call: TRBV6-1; d_call: -; cdr3_nt: TGTGCCAGCAGTGAAGGGGCTCACTCCTACGAGCAGTACTTC; cdr3_aa: CASSEGAHSYEQYF
clone_size: -; j_call: TRBJ2-5; v_call: TRBV5-4; d_call: -; cdr3_nt: TGTGCCAGCAGCTTGGCCGGTGCGGGCGCACAAGAGACCCAGTACTTC; cdr3_aa: CASSLAGAGAQETQYF
clone_size: -; j_call: TRBJ2-1; v_call: TRBV4-1; d_call: TRBD2; cdr3_nt: TGCGCCAGCAGCCAAGTACCGGGACTAGCGGGAGGTAGCTCCTACAATGAGCAGTTCTTC; cdr3_aa: CASSQVPGLAGGSSYNEQFF
clone_size: -; j_call: TRBJ1-5; v_call: TRBV19; d_call: TRBD1; cdr3_nt: TGTGCCAGTAGTACCGAGACAGGGGGAGGGCAGCCCCAGCATTTT; cdr3_aa: CASSTETGGGQPQHF
clone_size: -; j_call: TRBJ1-1; v_call: TRBV5-1; d_call: -; cdr3_nt: TGCGCCAGCAGCTTAGGAGATAACACTGAAGCTTTCTTT; cdr3_aa: CASSLGDNTEAFF